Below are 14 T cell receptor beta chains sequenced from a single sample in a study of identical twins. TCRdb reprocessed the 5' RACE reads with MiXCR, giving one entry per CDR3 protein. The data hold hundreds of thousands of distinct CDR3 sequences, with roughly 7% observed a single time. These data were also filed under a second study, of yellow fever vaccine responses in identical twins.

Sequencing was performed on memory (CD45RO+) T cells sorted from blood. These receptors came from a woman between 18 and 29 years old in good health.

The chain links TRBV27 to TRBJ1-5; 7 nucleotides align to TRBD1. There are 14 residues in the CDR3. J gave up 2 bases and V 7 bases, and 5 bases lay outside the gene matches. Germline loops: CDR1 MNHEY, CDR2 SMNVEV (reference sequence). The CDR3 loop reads CASTQGVGNQPQHF. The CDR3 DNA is TGTGCCAGCACCCAGGGGGTAGGCAATCAGCCCCAGCATTTT.

The CDR3 reads CSARDGLAGGPYEQYV. CDR3 nucleotides: TGCAGTGCTAGAGATGGTTTAGCGGGGGGGCCCTACGAGCAGTACGTC. The chain joins TRBV20-1 to TRBJ2-7; 11 nucleotides line up with TRBD2. CDR1 and CDR2 (germline): DFQATT, SNEGSKA (reference sequence). Trimming removed 0 bases from V and 2 bases from J; junction bases left unmatched: 6. CDR3 length: 16 amino acids.

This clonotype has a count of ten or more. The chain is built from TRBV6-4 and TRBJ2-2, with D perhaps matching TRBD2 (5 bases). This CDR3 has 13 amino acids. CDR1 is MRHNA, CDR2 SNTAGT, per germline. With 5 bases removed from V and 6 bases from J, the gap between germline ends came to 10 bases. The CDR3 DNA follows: TGTGCCAGCAGTCAGAGGGAGTCCGGGGAGCTGTTTTTT. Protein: CASSQRESGELFF.

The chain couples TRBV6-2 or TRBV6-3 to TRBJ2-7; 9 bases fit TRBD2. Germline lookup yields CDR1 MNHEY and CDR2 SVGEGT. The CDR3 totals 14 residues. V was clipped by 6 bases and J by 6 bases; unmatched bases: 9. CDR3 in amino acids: CASRYGGRASEQYF. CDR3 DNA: TGTGCCAGCAGGTATGGCGGGAGGGCCTCCGAGCAGTACTTC.

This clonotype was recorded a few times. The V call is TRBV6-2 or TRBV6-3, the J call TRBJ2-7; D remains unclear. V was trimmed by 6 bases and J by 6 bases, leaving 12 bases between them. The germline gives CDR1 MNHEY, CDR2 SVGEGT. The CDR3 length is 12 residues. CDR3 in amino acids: CASSHPDGEQYV. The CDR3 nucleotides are TGTGCCAGCAGCCACCCCGATGGCGAGCAGTACGTC.

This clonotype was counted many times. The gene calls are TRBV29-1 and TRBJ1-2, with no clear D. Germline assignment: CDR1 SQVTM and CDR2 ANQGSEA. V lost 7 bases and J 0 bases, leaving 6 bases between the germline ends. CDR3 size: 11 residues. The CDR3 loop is CSAGSNYGYTF. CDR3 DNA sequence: TGCAGCGCCGGATCTAACTATGGCTACACCTTC.

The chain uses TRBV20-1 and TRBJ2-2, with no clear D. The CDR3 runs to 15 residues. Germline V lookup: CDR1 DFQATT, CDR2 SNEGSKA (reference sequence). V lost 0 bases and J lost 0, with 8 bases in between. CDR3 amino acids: CSARDLAANTGELFF. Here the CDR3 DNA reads TGCAGTGCTAGAGATCTGGCGGCGAACACCGGGGAGCTGTTTTTT.

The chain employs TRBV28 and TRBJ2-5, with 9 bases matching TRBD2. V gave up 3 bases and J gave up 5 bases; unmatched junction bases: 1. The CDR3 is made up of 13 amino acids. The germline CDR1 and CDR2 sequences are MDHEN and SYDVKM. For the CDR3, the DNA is TGTGCCAGCAGTTTTCTAGCGGGGGAGACCCAGTACTTC. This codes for CASSFLAGETQYF.

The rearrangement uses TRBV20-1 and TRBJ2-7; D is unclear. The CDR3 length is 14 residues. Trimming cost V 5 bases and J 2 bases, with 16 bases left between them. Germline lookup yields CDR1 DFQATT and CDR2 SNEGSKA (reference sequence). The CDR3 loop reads CSALPGPAPYEQYF. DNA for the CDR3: TGCAGTGCTCTTCCGGGCCCGGCCCCCTACGAGCAGTACTTC.

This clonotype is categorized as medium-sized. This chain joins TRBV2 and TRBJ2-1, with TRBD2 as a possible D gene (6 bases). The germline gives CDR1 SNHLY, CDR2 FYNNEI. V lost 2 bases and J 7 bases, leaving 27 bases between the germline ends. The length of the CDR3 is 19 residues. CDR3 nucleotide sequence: TGTGCCAGCAGTGAACCCCCCGGAACTAGCTCGTTTATCAGGAATGAGCAGTTCTTC. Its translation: CASSEPPGTSSFIRNEQFF.

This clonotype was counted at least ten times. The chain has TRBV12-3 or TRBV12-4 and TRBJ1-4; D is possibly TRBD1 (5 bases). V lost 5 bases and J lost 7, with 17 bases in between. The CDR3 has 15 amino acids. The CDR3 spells CASSPRWGGGEKLFF. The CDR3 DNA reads TGTGCCAGCAGTCCTCGGTGGGGGGGTGGTGAAAAACTGTTTTTT.

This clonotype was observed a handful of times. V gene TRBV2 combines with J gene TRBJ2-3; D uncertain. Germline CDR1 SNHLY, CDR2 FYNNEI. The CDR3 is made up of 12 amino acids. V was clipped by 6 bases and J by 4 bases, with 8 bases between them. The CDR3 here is CASRREADTQYF. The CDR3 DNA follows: TGTGCCAGCAGAAGAGAGGCAGATACGCAGTATTTT.

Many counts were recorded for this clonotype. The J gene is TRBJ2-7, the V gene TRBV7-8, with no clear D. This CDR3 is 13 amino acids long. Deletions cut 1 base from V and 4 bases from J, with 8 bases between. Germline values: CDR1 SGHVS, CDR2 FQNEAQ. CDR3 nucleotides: TGTGCCAGCAGCTTAGTTAACAGTTACGAGCAGTACTTC. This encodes CASSLVNSYEQYF.

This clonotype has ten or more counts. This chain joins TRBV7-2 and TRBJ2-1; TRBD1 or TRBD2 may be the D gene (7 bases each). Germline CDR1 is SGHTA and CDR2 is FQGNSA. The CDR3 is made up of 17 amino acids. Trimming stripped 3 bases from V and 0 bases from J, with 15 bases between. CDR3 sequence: CASSFNAGGGSYNEQFF. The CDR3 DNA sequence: TGTGCCAGCAGCTTCAACGCAGGGGGGGGCTCCTACAATGAGCAGTTCTTC.